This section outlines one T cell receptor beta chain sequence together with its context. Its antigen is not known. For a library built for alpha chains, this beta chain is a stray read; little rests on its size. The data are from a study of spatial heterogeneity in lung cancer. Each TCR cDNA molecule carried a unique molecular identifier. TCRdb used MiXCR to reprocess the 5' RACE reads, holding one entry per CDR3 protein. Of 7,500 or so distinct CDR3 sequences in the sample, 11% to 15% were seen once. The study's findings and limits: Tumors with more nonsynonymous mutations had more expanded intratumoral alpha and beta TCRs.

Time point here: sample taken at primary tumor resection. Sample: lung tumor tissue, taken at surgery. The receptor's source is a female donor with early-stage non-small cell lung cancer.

The CDR3 nucleotides read TGTGCCAGCAAGTTCGGGACAGGCTCCTACGAGCAGTACTTC. Translation gives CASKFGTGSYEQYF. The rearrangement joins TRBV5-4 to TRBJ2-7, with 8 bases aligning to TRBD1. CDR1 and CDR2 from the germline V gene are SGHNT and YYREEE (reference sequence). The CDR3 is 14 residues long. V gave up 6 bases and J gave up 0 bases; unmatched junction bases: 5.